The 30 T cell receptor beta chains listed next were all sequenced from one sample in a study of T cells in Graves' hyperthyroidism and ophthalmopathy. TCR beta CDR3 region amplification was performed from RNA transcripts. When the TCR CDR3 underwent first-round RT-PCR, the HTBI primer set was used. MiXCR was run by TCRdb on the multiplex PCR reads, yielding one entry per CDR3 protein. The table records more than 350,000 distinct CDR3 sequences, over 12% of them present only once. The material sequenced was blood. These receptors were obtained from a woman aged 60-75 years with Graves' ophthalmopathy.

In its sample, this clonotype was seen a few times. The chain is built from TRBV18 and TRBJ2-7, with D maybe TRBD1 (6 bases). V was cut by 6 bases and J by 0 bases, with 12 bases left in between. The germline V gene encodes CDR1 KGHSH and CDR2 LQKENI. The CDR3 runs to 14 residues. The CDR3, as DNA: TGTGCCAGCTCCCCCGACAGGACCTCCTACGAGCAGTACTTC. Translated, it gives CASSPDRTSYEQYF.

The chain is built from TRBV3-1 and TRBJ2-2; 8 bases map to TRBD2. The junction had 7 bases not matched to a gene; V was cut back by 0 bases and J by 7 bases. CDR1 and CDR2 (germline): LGHDT, YNNKEL (reference sequence). The CDR3 runs 16 residues. The CDR3 region is CASSQDTSGSFGELFF. Written as DNA, the CDR3 is TGTGCCAGCAGCCAAGATACGAGCGGGAGTTTCGGGGAGCTGTTTTTT.

Ten or more counts support this clonotype. V is TRBV11-2 and J is TRBJ2-1, with D possibly matching TRBD1 (6 bases). The V and J ends lost 3 bases and 5 bases respectively, with 14 bases between them. Germline lookup yields CDR1 SGHAT and CDR2 FQNNGV. The CDR3 covers 15 residues. CDR3 nucleotide sequence: TGTGCCAGCAGCTTTCCTGGGGGACACGACAATGAGCAGTTCTTC. Translated: CASSFPGGHDNEQFF.

This clonotype was recorded at least ten times. The chain carries TRBV27 and TRBJ2-1; TRBD2 matches at 8 bases. V gave up 1 base and J gave up 0 bases; unmatched junction bases: 2. CDR1 and CDR2 (germline): MNHEY, SMNVEV (reference sequence). This CDR3 contains 16 residues. The CDR3 region is CASSLYGRASYNEQFF. DNA of the CDR3: TGTGCCAGCAGTTTATACGGGAGGGCCTCCTACAATGAGCAGTTCTTC.

This clonotype has a count of ten or more. The chain joins TRBV7-9 to TRBJ1-5, with D possibly TRBD1 on 5 matching bases. This CDR3 has 17 amino acids. Trimming shortened V by 1 base and J by 5 bases, and 18 bases separated the two germline ends. Germline V gives CDR1 SEHNR, CDR2 FQNEAQ (reference sequence). The CDR3 nucleotides read TGTGCCAGCAGCTTAGATCAGGGTCACCCCTTGGATCAGCCCCAGCATTTT. Its translation is CASSLDQGHPLDQPQHF.

This clonotype occurred a few times. The chain employs TRBV20-1 and TRBJ2-5; 9 bases align to TRBD2. CDR1 and CDR2 (germline): DFQATT, SNEGSKA (reference sequence). V shed 3 bases, J shed 0 bases, and the junction held 5 bases outside the gene matches. This CDR3 region has 15 residues. CDR3 region: CSASSSGVYQETQYF. CDR3 coding DNA: TGCAGTGCTAGTTCTAGCGGGGTGTACCAAGAGACCCAGTACTTC.

With respect to this clonotype: A much bigger clone sits one base away, suggesting this may be a read error. The J gene is TRBJ2-3, the V gene TRBV27; D is undetermined. This CDR3 is built from 13 residues. CDR1 is MNHEY, CDR2 SMNVEV, per germline (reference sequence). This CDR3 reads CASRPDSTYTQYF. In DNA form, the CDR3 reads TGTGCCAGCAGACCCGATAGCACATATACGCAGTATTTT.

This clonotype was detected a few times. The V call is TRBV5-1, the J call TRBJ1-1; no firm D call. The length of the CDR3 is 11 residues. Germline assignment: CDR1 SGHRS and CDR2 YFSETQ. V was cut by 5 bases and J by 4 bases, with 6 bases left in between. CDR3 region: CASRALTEAFF. The CDR3 region has the DNA TGCGCCAGCAGAGCTCTCACTGAAGCTTTCTTT.

CDR3 coding DNA: TGTGCCAGCAGCTTAGCGGTTCCCTACGGGGATGAGCAGTTCTTC. It specifies CASSLAVPYGDEQFF. The V call is TRBV11-2, the J call TRBJ2-1, with D possibly matching TRBD2 (5 bases). This CDR3 contains 15 residues. V gave up 1 base and J gave up 8 bases, with 15 bases separating them. Germline V CDR1 and CDR2: SGHAT, FQNNGV. The whole variable domain, filled in from reference TRBV11-2 and TRBJ2-1, reads EAGVAQSPRYKIIEKRQSVAFWCNPISGHATLYWYQQILGQGPKLLIQFQNNGVVDDSQLPKDRFSAERLKGVDSTLKIQPAKLEDSAVYLCASSLAVPYGDEQFFGPGTRLTVL.

This clonotype was seen ten or more times. The chain uses TRBV6-1 and TRBJ1-6, with D uncertain. In germline, CDR1 is MNHNS, CDR2 SASEGT. CDR3 size: 12 residues. V lost 6 bases and J lost 7, with 7 bases in between. The CDR3 is CASRYVNSPLHF. CDR3 coding DNA: TGTGCCAGCAGATACGTGAATTCACCCCTCCACTTT.

This clonotype occurred many times. The chain has TRBV5-1 and TRBJ1-1; D gene unclear. The V gene lost 0 bases and the J gene lost 1 base, with 4 bases spanning the gap. This CDR3 is 13 amino acids long. Germline V gene sequence: CDR1 SGHRS, CDR2 YFSETQ. CDR3 DNA: TGCGCCAGCAGCTTGGGGGCGAACACTGAAGCTTTCTTT. This sequence encodes CASSLGANTEAFF.

This clonotype was found many times. The V call is TRBV5-1, the J call TRBJ2-2; weak D call: TRBD2 (6 bases). Per the germline V gene, CDR1 is SGHRS and CDR2 is YFSETQ. Trimming stripped 4 bases from V and 5 bases from J, with 12 bases between. This CDR3 is 14 amino acids long. The CDR3 DNA sequence: TGCGCCAGCAGCAGGGAGGCGGGGACCGGGGAGCTGTTTTTT. Protein product: CASSREAGTGELFF.

Ten or more counts support this clonotype. This rearrangement joins TRBV5-8 to TRBJ2-5, with TRBD2 identical over 8 bases. Trimming at V came to 1 base and at J to 4 bases, leaving 6 bases not matched to a gene. The CDR3 consists of 15 residues. CDR1 and CDR2 (germline): SGHTS, YDEGEE. Written as DNA, the CDR3 is TGTGCCAGCAGCTTGACGGGAGGGCCTGGAGAGACCCAGTACTTC. Protein: CASSLTGGPGETQYF.

The rearrangement joins TRBV5-1 to TRBJ2-3; D tentatively reads TRBD1 or TRBD2 (6 bases each). V was shortened by 0 bases and J by 8 bases, with 16 bases between the two germline ends. The CDR3 totals 15 residues. CDR1 SGHRS and CDR2 YFSETQ come from the germline V gene. The CDR3 loop is CASSLGVGRGRTQYF. The CDR3, as DNA: TGCGCCAGCAGCTTGGGAGTAGGACGGGGGCGTACGCAGTATTTT.

The sample holds many counts of this clonotype. The chain couples TRBV12-3 or TRBV12-4 to TRBJ2-3, with 12 bases fitting TRBD2. The V gene end was trimmed by 3 bases and the J gene end by 0 bases; junction bases not matched to a gene: 1. This CDR3 is 16 amino acids long. The CDR3 nucleotides are TGTGCCAGCAGTTTCGGGACTAGCGGGAGCACAGATACGCAGTATTTT. Its protein is CASSFGTSGSTDTQYF.

This clonotype was observed a few times. V and J are TRBV2 and TRBJ2-7, with no clear D. Deletions cut 8 bases from V and 0 bases from J, with 14 bases between. The CDR3 has 14 amino acids. Per germline, CDR1 SNHLY and CDR2 FYNNEI. This chain's CDR3 is CASRRGSNSYEQYF. The CDR3 nucleotides read TGTGCCAGCCGCCGTGGTAGCAACTCCTACGAGCAGTACTTC. Variable domain in full (rest from reference TRBV2 and TRBJ2-7): EPEVTQTPSHQVTQMGQEVILRCVPISNHLYFYWYRQILGQKVEFLVSFYNNEISEKSEIFDDQFSVERPDGSNFTLKIRSTKLEDSAMYFCASRRGSNSYEQYFGPGTRLTVT.

This clonotype has more than one count but fewer than ten. This chain uses TRBV10-3 with TRBJ2-7; weak D call: TRBD1 (8 bases). CDR3 length equals 14 residues. The V end lost 4 bases, the J end lost 4 bases, and 14 bases lay between the germline ends. Germline loops: CDR1 ENHRY, CDR2 SYGVKD. The CDR3 sequence: CAISGTGREYEQYF. CDR3 DNA: TGTGCCATCAGTGGGACAGGGAGGGAGTACGAGCAGTACTTC.

This clonotype was counted many times. The V and J genes are TRBV28 and TRBJ1-1; no clear D. The CDR3 covers 15 residues. Trimming stripped 3 bases from V and 4 bases from J, with 15 bases between. Germline values: CDR1 MDHEN, CDR2 SYDVKM. The CDR3 loop reads CASSLRRGMGTEAFF. The CDR3 region has the DNA TGTGCCAGCAGTTTGCGCCGGGGTATGGGCACTGAAGCTTTCTTT.

The rearrangement links TRBV6-1 to TRBJ1-2; D not certain. V was pared by 6 bases and J by 0 bases, with 20 bases between. The CDR3 consists of 17 residues. Germline loops: CDR1 MNHNS, CDR2 SASEGT. In nucleotides, the CDR3 is TGTGCCAGCAGACCCAGCATGGAAACCCAAGCTAACTATGGCTACACCTTC. This sequence encodes CASRPSMETQANYGYTF.

V and J are TRBV2 and TRBJ2-7, with 7 bases lining up with TRBD1. Looked up from germline, CDR1 is SNHLY and CDR2 is FYNNEI. This CDR3 comprises 13 residues. V lost 7 bases and J lost 4; bases outside the gene matches: 7. The CDR3 sequence is CASIATGRYEQYF. The CDR3 DNA reads TGTGCCAGCATCGCGACAGGGCGGTACGAGCAGTACTTC.

At least ten counts were recorded for this clonotype. V is TRBV7-2 and J is TRBJ2-7; 7 positions agree with TRBD2. The germline gives CDR1 SGHTA, CDR2 FQGNSA. The V gene end was trimmed by 2 bases and the J gene end by 3 bases; junction bases not matched to a gene: 7. This CDR3 is 15 amino acids long. The CDR3 region has the DNA TGTGCCAGCAGCTTACGGCGGGAGTCGGGCTACGAGCAGTACTTC. This translates into CASSLRRESGYEQYF.

V and J are TRBV5-4 and TRBJ2-7, with a tentative D call TRBD2 (5 bases). Germline CDR1 and CDR2: SGHNT and YYREEE (reference sequence). V lost 4 bases and J 6 bases, leaving 17 bases between the germline ends. The CDR3 sequence is 14 residues long. The CDR3 nucleotides read TGTGCCAGCAGCCCCGACTACATCGCGGGCGAGCAGTACTTC. This sequence encodes CASSPDYIAGEQYF.

This clonotype was counted between two and nine times. V and J are TRBV15 and TRBJ2-3; D is unresolved. V lost 5 bases and J lost 1, with 13 bases in between. Germline-derived CDR1 and CDR2 are LNHNV and YYDKDF (reference sequence). The CDR3 runs 15 residues. CDR3 nucleotide sequence: TGTGCCACCAGCTTTACCGAAGGCGGCACAGATACGCAGTATTTT. It codes for CATSFTEGGTDTQYF. Filled out from reference TRBV15 and TRBJ2-3, the complete variable domain reads DAMVIQNPRYQVTQFGKPVTLSCSQTLNHNVMYWYQQKSSQAPKLLFHYYDKDFNNEADTPDNFQSRRPNTSFCFLDIRSPGLGDTAMYLCATSFTEGGTDTQYFGPGTRLTVL.

This clonotype appeared a few times. The chain recombines TRBV9 with TRBJ2-1; a weak D match, TRBD2 (6 bases). CDR1 and CDR2 from the germline V gene are SGDLS and YYNGEE. V was pared by 4 bases and J by 10 bases, with 18 bases between. This CDR3 is 14 amino acids long. CDR3 bases: TGTGCCAGCAGCACCAGGGACTCCACGGAGGAGCAGTTCTTC. Amino acid sequence: CASSTRDSTEEQFF.

This clonotype was seen more than once but under ten times. The chain employs TRBV30 and TRBJ1-1, with D perhaps TRBD1 (5 bases). CDR3 size: 12 residues. V was cut by 2 bases and J by 10 bases, with 14 bases left in between. Germline CDR1 GTSNPN, CDR2 SVGIG (reference sequence). CDR3: CAWSYQGTGAFF. The CDR3, as DNA: TGTGCCTGGAGTTATCAGGGCACAGGAGCTTTCTTT.

The chain has TRBV7-2 and TRBJ1-5, with 7 bases matching TRBD1. Germline CDR1 reads SGHTA; CDR2 reads FQGNSA. Trimming at V came to 2 bases and at J to 7 bases, leaving 8 bases not matched to a gene. The CDR3 totals 15 residues. CDR3 loop: CASSLQTGIRQPQHF. The CDR3 DNA sequence: TGTGCCAGCAGCTTACAGACAGGGATCAGACAGCCCCAGCATTTT.

This clonotype was detected only a few times. The chain has TRBV13 and TRBJ2-2; 10 bases match TRBD1. The V gene's germline CDR1 is PRHDT and CDR2 FYEKMQ (reference sequence). The CDR3 consists of 15 residues. The ends lost 6 bases at V and 4 bases at J; junction bases unmatched: 5. DNA for the CDR3: TGTGCCAGCAGATGGGACAGGGGCGGCACCGGGGAGCTGTTTTTT. Translation gives CASRWDRGGTGELFF.

This chain connects TRBV9 to TRBJ2-1; 8 bases match TRBD2. Germline V gives CDR1 SGDLS, CDR2 YYNGEE. The junction had 14 bases not matched to a gene; V was cut back by 2 bases and J by 4 bases. The CDR3 sequence is 18 residues long. The CDR3: CASSVIGSGVSTYNEQFF. CDR3 coding DNA: TGTGCCAGCAGCGTTATCGGTAGCGGGGTCTCAACGTACAATGAGCAGTTCTTC.

The chain is built from TRBV28 and TRBJ1-6; D uncertain. The CDR3 has 16 amino acids. Germline V gene lookup returns CDR1 MDHEN and CDR2 SYDVKM. V shed 4 bases and J shed 4 bases, with 14 bases lying between them. CDR3 nucleotides: TGTGCCAGCAGTTCCCGGGCGGGCGGGTATAATTCACCCCTCCACTTT. It codes for CASSSRAGGYNSPLHF.

This clonotype was seen at least ten times. The J gene is TRBJ2-1, the V gene TRBV5-1; TRBD2 might be the D (5 bases). This CDR3 has 12 amino acids. Germline loops: CDR1 SGHRS, CDR2 YFSETQ. Deletions cut 7 bases from V and 8 bases from J, with 13 bases between. CDR3 region: CASVGSFDEQFF. The CDR3 DNA follows: TGCGCCAGCGTAGGGAGTTTCGATGAGCAGTTCTTC.